This TCR beta chain was found in a study of blood T cell repertoires in COVID-19. Turning to the study itself: The study drew acute and convalescent COVID-19 samples from the United States, Italy and Spain. PBMCs, B-cell-depleted T cells, or T cells were the source of the cDNA or gDNA that made up the material.

This clone was counted a few times. Germline values: CDR1 LGHDT, CDR2 YNNKEL (reference sequence). CDR3 length: 16 residues. V lost 2 bases, J lost 2 bases, and 7 bases stayed unmatched. Original data processing: It was from reference gene primer amplification that nucleated cell counts were estimated. Using immunoSEQ multiplex PCR, the repertoire was profiled, and TCRdb retains in-frame clones only, with some absent. The V and J calls and clone size were taken over from that table, and D and trimming were inferred from the DNA. The sample lists under 200,000 clones, approximately 80% occurring once. The chain employs TRBV3-1 (or the pseudogene TRBV3-2) and TRBJ2-3; 7 bases map to TRBD1. The source material was peripheral blood. This clonotype was sampled from a woman aged 55-69 years with acute or convalescent COVID-19. The CDR3 sequence: CASSQLRQGFTDTQYF. CDR3 nucleotide sequence: TGTGCCAGCAGCCAACTACGACAGGGCTTCACAGATACGCAGTATTTT.